Shown below are 4 T cell receptor beta chains from a single sample sequenced in a study of siplizumab effects on memory and regulatory T cells. Sequenced by immunoSEQ multiplex PCR; TCRdb stores in-frame clones only, minus some. Among 60,000 or so clones listed, just over 90% were seen once. The material sequenced was CD8+ T cells sorted from blood. These receptor sequences come from a human donor in good health.

The chain recombines TRBV28 with TRBJ1-2; 8 nucleotides align to TRBD1. J lost 4 bases, V lost 3 bases, and 4 bases had no gene match. The CDR3 totals 14 residues. Germline values: CDR1 MDHEN, CDR2 SYDVKM. CDR3 amino acids: CASSFRGRVYGYTF. In nucleotides, the CDR3 is TGTGCCAGCAGTTTCAGGGGGCGCGTCTATGGCTACACCTTC.

The rearrangement joins TRBV9 to TRBJ2-1; D is unresolved. The length of the CDR3 is 13 residues. The V gene's germline CDR1 is SGDLS and CDR2 YYNGEE. The V and J ends lost 3 bases and 7 bases respectively, with 11 bases between them. CDR3 protein: CASSADGLNEQFF. CDR3 sequence (DNA): TGTGCCAGCAGCGCGGACGGCCTTAATGAGCAGTTCTTC.

The chain links TRBV9 to TRBJ2-1, with a weak D call TRBD2 (5 bases). CDR3 length: 15 amino acids. With 0 bases removed from V and 2 bases from J, the gap between germline ends came to 9 bases. Germline CDR1 is SGDLS and CDR2 is YYNGEE. The CDR3 is CASSVGGAAYNEQFF. The CDR3 DNA follows: TGTGCCAGCAGCGTAGGCGGAGCGGCCTACAATGAGCAGTTCTTC. Full variable domain (outside the CDR3, taken from reference TRBV9 and TRBJ2-1): DSGVTQTPKHLITATGQRVTLRCSPRSGDLSVYWYQQSLDQGLQFLIQYYNGEERAKGNILERFSAQQFPDLHSELNLSSLELGDSALYFCASSVGGAAYNEQFFGPGTRLTVL.

This chain uses TRBV6-1 with TRBJ2-7; TRBD2 agrees at 10 bases. Losses at the gene ends were 4 bases for V and 2 bases for J; bases not matched to a gene: 2. CDR1 is MNHNS, CDR2 SASEGT, per germline. The CDR3 loop spans 14 amino acids. The CDR3 here is CASSAGLAAYEQYF. The CDR3 coding sequence is TGTGCCAGCAGTGCAGGACTAGCGGCCTACGAGCAGTACTTC.